This record covers a single T cell receptor beta chain. Its specificity is not known. Clones were read by immunoSEQ multiplex PCR, and TCRdb kept only the in-frame ones, dropping some. The sample lists about 96,000 clones, about 93% occurring once. The data originate from a study of PD-1 blockade in classical Hodgkin lymphoma. Across the whole study: Patients were given intravenous nivolumab, 3 mg/kg, every 2 weeks. General study points: Sources of repertoire differences remain undefined, possibly disease activity or prior therapy. Lower baseline TCR diversity was reported for newly diagnosed patients than for healthy donors. Complete responders possessed baseline diversity comparable to newly diagnosed patients.

The time point was: cycle 4 day 1 (C4D1), after about 6 weeks of nivolumab. With no exception, relapse followed autologous stem cell transplantation in all patients, and brentuximab vedotin exposure varied. Looked up from germline, CDR1 is MDHEN and CDR2 is SYDVKM. Trimming at V came to 11 bases and at J to 0 bases, leaving 9 bases not matched to a gene. This CDR3 region has 14 residues. This clonotype originated in a human donor with classical Hodgkin lymphoma. The J gene is TRBJ1-2, the V gene TRBV28, with 7 bases lining up with TRBD1. The source material was peripheral blood mononuclear cells (PBMCs), sampled before the fourth cycle of nivolumab. The chain's CDR3 is CASEDRVANYGYTF. Written as DNA, the CDR3 is TGTGCCTCCGAAGACAGGGTAGCTAACTATGGCTACACCTTC.